Listed here are 11 T cell receptor beta chains from one sample, sequenced in a study of T cell responses to AZD1222 COVID-19 vaccine. Data came from immunoSEQ multiplex PCR; TCRdb stores just in-frame clones and leaves some out. The sample carries roughly 120,000 clones, 88% recorded once. Specimen: peripheral blood, collected on day 0 of AZD1222 vaccination. These receptors all come from an adult in good health.

V usage is TRBV28 and J usage is TRBJ1-5, with 7 bases identical to TRBD1. The V and J ends lost 5 bases and 7 bases, in that order; junction bases with no gene match: 5. Germline CDR1 and CDR2: MDHEN and SYDVKM. The CDR3 totals 13 residues. In DNA, the CDR3 is TGTGCCAGCAGTAGACAGGGTTTCCAGCCCCAGCATTTT. This translates into CASSRQGFQPQHF.

The chain couples TRBV15 to TRBJ1-4, with D maybe TRBD1 (6 bases). This CDR3 is 15 amino acids long. Trimming pared 1 base from V and 3 bases from J, leaving 9 bases between. Germline CDR1 LNHNV, CDR2 YYDKDF (reference sequence). CDR3 DNA: TGTGCCACCAGCAGAGTAACAGGGTCTAATGAAAAACTGTTTTTT. Its translation: CATSRVTGSNEKLFF.

This clone appeared a few times. The rearrangement joins TRBV27 to TRBJ2-1; 9 positions agree with TRBD2. CDR1 MNHEY and CDR2 SMNVEV come from the germline V gene (reference sequence). This CDR3 contains 17 residues. J was trimmed by 2 bases and V by 1 base; bases with no gene match: 6. As DNA, the CDR3 is TGTGCCAGCAGTTTATGGGGGGTAGCGGGGGCCTACAATGAGCAGTTCTTC. It codes for CASSLWGVAGAYNEQFF.

The chain links TRBV9 to TRBJ2-1; unclear D gene. The CDR3 covers 13 residues. Germline V gene data show CDR1 as SGDLS and CDR2 as YYNGEE. The V gene lost 8 bases and the J gene lost 4 bases, with 13 bases spanning the gap. CDR3 nucleotide sequence: TGTGCCAGTAGCCATAACGGGTACAATGAGCAGTTCTTC. Encoded protein: CASSHNGYNEQFF.

The chain links TRBV28 to TRBJ2-3; D might be TRBD2 (5 bases). The germline V gene has CDR1 MDHEN and CDR2 SYDVKM. Trimming pared 3 bases from V and 1 base from J, leaving 11 bases between. The CDR3 covers 15 residues. DNA of the CDR3: TGTGCCAGCAGTTTTCCGGGGTCGCGCACAGATACGCAGTATTTT. It encodes CASSFPGSRTDTQYF. The full variable domain, its missing parts supplied by reference TRBV28 and TRBJ2-3, is DVKVTQSSRYLVKRTGEKVFLECVQDMDHENMFWYRQDPGLGLRLIYFSYDVKMKEKGDIPEGYSVSREKKERFSLILESASTNQTSMYLCASSFPGSRTDTQYFGPGTRLTVL.

The genes are TRBV27 and TRBJ1-6; possible D gene TRBD1, 5 bases. CDR1 is MNHEY, CDR2 SMNVEV, per germline (reference sequence). The CDR3 is 13 residues long. Trimming stripped 6 bases from V and 12 bases from J, with 15 bases between. CDR3 DNA sequence: TGTGCCAGCAGCTCAGGGCAGGGACGACCCCTCCACTTT. Its protein is CASSSGQGRPLHF.

This chain connects TRBV29-1 to TRBJ2-7; possibly TRBD1 for D (6 bases). Trimming left V 1 base short and J 2 bases short, with 15 bases between. Looked up from germline, CDR1 is SQVTM and CDR2 is ANQGSEA. The CDR3 is 15 residues long. This CDR3 reads CSVEVPADSTYEQYF. The CDR3 DNA reads TGCAGCGTTGAAGTTCCTGCGGACAGTACCTACGAGCAGTACTTC.

The chain links TRBV25-1 to TRBJ1-2; D gene ambiguous. Germline CDR1 reads MGHDK; CDR2 reads SYGVNS. The CDR3 loop spans 11 amino acids. V lost 5 bases to trimming and J lost 8 bases, with 9 bases between them. In DNA form, the CDR3 reads TGTGCCAGCAGTCAGGAGTGGGGCTACACCTTC. It is translated as CASSQEWGYTF.

The V gene is TRBV27, the J gene TRBJ1-2; TRBD1 matches at 7 bases. This CDR3 has 15 residues. Germline V gene lookup returns CDR1 MNHEY and CDR2 SMNVEV (reference sequence). With V trimmed by 0 bases and J by 5 bases, 6 bases remained unmatched. The CDR3 region is CASSLSTGEGYGYTF. The CDR3 region has the DNA TGTGCCAGCAGTTTATCCACAGGGGAGGGATATGGCTACACCTTC.

The chain recombines TRBV19 with TRBJ2-3; 8 bases agree with TRBD2. There are 17 residues in the CDR3. Germline trimming cut 7 bases from V and 4 bases from J; bases unmatched to any gene: 16. Germline V CDR1 and CDR2: LNHDA, SQIVND (reference sequence). CDR3 nucleotide sequence: TGTGCCAGTACCGACCCCCGGGGGGGACCGAAGGCAGATACGCAGTATTTT. Its protein is CASTDPRGGPKADTQYF.

The genes are TRBV6-5 and TRBJ1-2; tentatively, D is TRBD1 (5 bases). There are 13 residues in the CDR3. The V gene's germline CDR1 is MNHEY and CDR2 SVGAGI. The V gene lost 6 bases and the J gene lost 3 bases, with 11 bases spanning the gap. DNA of the CDR3: TGTGCCAGCAGCCACCAGGGTGACTATGGCTACACCTTC. Translating gives CASSHQGDYGYTF.